Listed below are T cell receptor beta chains from one sample, sequenced in a study of response to subunit inactivated influenza vaccine. MiXCR, applied by TCRdb to the RT-PCR reads, yields one record per CDR3 protein. Found here are approximately 310,000 distinct CDR3 sequences, about a fifth of them singletons; the top ten hold 10%. The material was PBMCs from blood, obtained about 20 months after vaccination. These receptors originate from a man aged 45 to 70 who received an inactivated influenza vaccine. CDR3s include the opening cysteine and the closing phenylalanine or tryptophan. The D gene is left open where the match is weak. Some rows have no size entry. The others give once, few or many, or a class for an expanded clone.

many,TRBV11-2,TRBJ1-2,TRBD1,CASSWGQKVYGYTF,TGTGCCAGCAGCTGGGGACAGAAAGTCTATGGCTACACCTTC
-,TRBV7-9,TRBJ1-2,TRBD1,CASSPDRGRNYGYTF,TGTGCCAGCAGCCCGGACAGGGGGCGGAACTATGGCTACACCTTC
-,TRBV20-1,TRBJ2-3,TRBD2,CSAMIAGALTDTQYF,TGCAGTGCCATGATAGCGGGAGCCCTCACAGATACGCAGTATTTT
-,TRBV12-3/TRBV12-4,TRBJ2-7,-,CASRFQGGNEQYF,TGTGCCAGCAGGTTTCAGGGAGGCAACGAGCAGTACTTC
few,TRBV2,TRBJ2-1,TRBD2,CASSGLAGAIYNEQFF,TGTGCCAGCAGTGGTCTAGCGGGAGCAATCTACAATGAGCAGTTCTTC
few,TRBV12-3/TRBV12-4,TRBJ1-2,-,CASSLQAFNYGYTF,TGTGCCAGCAGCCTACAGGCCTTTAACTATGGCTACACCTTC
many,TRBV20-1,TRBJ1-3,-,CSASQGSPGNTIYF,TGCAGTGCTAGCCAGGGGAGCCCTGGAAACACCATATATTTT
many,TRBV9,TRBJ1-6,-,CASSVGGSPLHF,TGTGCCAGCAGCGTAGGTGGTTCACCCCTCCACTTT
-,TRBV11-2,TRBJ2-7,-,CASSLGASAYEQYF,TGTGCCAGCAGCTTGGGGGCCTCGGCCTACGAGCAGTACTTC
few,TRBV24-1,TRBJ2-1,-,CATSDFPGGGYNEQFF,TGTGCCACCAGTGATTTTCCCGGGGGCGGTTACAATGAGCAGTTCTTC
many,TRBV30,TRBJ1-3,-,CAWSVPERWNTIYF,TGTGCCTGGAGTGTTCCAGAGAGGTGGAACACCATATATTTT